The 26 T cell receptor beta chains given below trace back to one sample, sequenced in a study of cytomegalovirus exposure and HLA in healthy donors. PCR amplification relied on 60 Vbeta primers (plus 13 Jbeta primers). TCRdb's table, derived via immunoSEQ multiplex PCR, lists solely in-frame clones and lacks some. The repertoire holds approximately 140,000 clones, with 70% to 85% as singletons. Material: PBMCs. Source of these receptors: a woman in her thirties or forties in good health and CMV-seronegative.

V is TRBV5-1 and J is TRBJ2-1, with 10 bases matching TRBD2. The trim removed 0 bases at V and 0 bases at J, leaving 3 bases unmatched. The CDR3 loop spans 17 amino acids. The germline CDR1 and CDR2 sequences are SGHRS and YFSETQ. The CDR3 here is CASSLGLAGNSYNEQFF. The CDR3 coding sequence is TGCGCCAGCAGCTTGGGACTAGCGGGTAACTCCTACAATGAGCAGTTCTTC. The whole variable domain, remainder taken from reference TRBV5-1 and TRBJ2-1, is KAGVTQTPRYLIKTRGQQVTLSCSPISGHRSVSWYQQTPGQGLQFLFEYFSETQRNKGNFPGRFSGRQFSNSRSEMNVSTLELGDSALYLCASSLGLAGNSYNEQFFGPGTRLTVL.

The chain links TRBV9 to TRBJ2-3, with a tentative D call TRBD2 (5 bases). CDR1 and CDR2 (germline): SGDLS, YYNGEE. The V end was cut by 0 bases, the J end by 7 bases, with 15 bases between. The CDR3 spans 15 residues. The CDR3 loop is CASSVAAGRRNTQYF. CDR3 in DNA: TGTGCCAGCAGCGTAGCGGCGGGCCGACGGAATACGCAGTATTTT.

The genes are TRBV9 and TRBJ1-5, with 8 bases identical to TRBD1. Trimming took 5 bases from V and 5 from J; bases not matched to a gene: 3. The CDR3 extends over 13 amino acids. Germline CDR1 and CDR2: SGDLS and YYNGEE. The CDR3 nucleotides are TGTGCCAGCAGTGGACAGGGCGATCAGCCCCAGCATTTT. It encodes CASSGQGDQPQHF.

Written as DNA, the CDR3 is TGTGCCAGCAGCCAAGATTCCCACGGGTTCGCGGGAGTGCGCGAGGAGCAGTTCTTC. Its protein product is CASSQDSHGFAGVREEQFF. The genes are TRBV4-2 and TRBJ2-1, with 7 bases that match TRBD2. V lost 0 bases and J lost 10; bases outside the gene matches: 21. The germline V gene has CDR1 LGHNA and CDR2 YNFKEQ. The CDR3 has 19 amino acids.

The V gene is TRBV19, the J gene TRBJ2-1, with 10 nucleotides matching TRBD2. The germline V gene encodes CDR1 LNHDA and CDR2 SQIVND (reference sequence). The CDR3 covers 15 residues. The V and J ends lost 6 bases and 7 bases, in that order; junction bases with no gene match: 9. The CDR3 reads CASRLAGDWRNEQFF. The CDR3 DNA follows: TGTGCCAGTAGGCTAGCGGGAGATTGGCGGAATGAGCAGTTCTTC.

The rearrangement links TRBV6-4 to TRBJ2-7, with 14 bases aligning to TRBD2. The CDR3 spans 18 residues. Germline V gene lookup returns CDR1 MRHNA and CDR2 SNTAGT. The J segment lost 4 bases and the V segment lost 4 bases, leaving 12 bases of the junction unmatched. The CDR3 bases are TGTGCCAGCAGTGGGGGGACTAGCGGGAGAAAGGCCCAGTACGAGCAGTACTTC. This sequence encodes CASSGGTSGRKAQYEQYF.

This clone has only a few counts. The rearrangement uses TRBV7-9 and TRBJ2-1, with D possibly being TRBD2 (5 bases). The CDR3 covers 18 residues. Germline lookup yields CDR1 SEHNR and CDR2 FQNEAQ (reference sequence). V gave up 2 bases and J gave up 2 bases, with 19 bases separating them. The CDR3 nucleotides are TGTGCCAGCAGCTTATTTAAGGTCTCGGGATTCCCCTACAATGAGCAGTTCTTC. It translates to CASSLFKVSGFPYNEQFF.

CDR3 residues: CASSEAKAIGRGTEAFF. The CDR3 nucleotides are TGCGCCAGCAGTGAGGCAAAAGCCATAGGCAGGGGAACTGAAGCTTTCTTT. This chain uses TRBV10-2 with TRBJ1-1, with a weak D call TRBD1 (6 bases). Germline-derived CDR1 and CDR2 are WSHSY and SAAADI. Trimming removed 2 bases at V and 5 bases at J, with 21 bases between. This CDR3 region has 17 residues.

The chain recombines TRBV5-8 with TRBJ1-2, with D perhaps TRBD1 (5 bases). Germline V gene lookup returns CDR1 SGHTS and CDR2 YDEGEE. CDR3 length: 15 residues. Deletions cut 4 bases from V and 4 bases from J, with 17 bases between. The CDR3 loop is CASSHRRQGSYGYTF. The CDR3 bases are TGTGCCAGCAGCCACCGGCGCCAGGGTAGCTATGGCTACACCTTC.

The sample holds one count of this clone. J is TRBJ2-1 and V is TRBV5-1, with TRBD2 matching over 10 bases. V trimming: 1 base; J trimming: 4 bases; junction bases outside the gene matches: 2. Germline CDR1 reads SGHRS; CDR2 reads YFSETQ. This CDR3 is built from 15 residues. As DNA, the CDR3 is TGCGCCAGCAGCTTGTCAGCGGGAGGGTACAATGAGCAGTTCTTC. Translating gives CASSLSAGGYNEQFF. Looking up the rest from reference TRBV5-1 and TRBJ2-1 gives the full variable domain: KAGVTQTPRYLIKTRGQQVTLSCSPISGHRSVSWYQQTPGQGLQFLFEYFSETQRNKGNFPGRFSGRQFSNSRSEMNVSTLELGDSALYLCASSLSAGGYNEQFFGPGTRLTVL.

For this clone: Other DNA variants within this sample encode the same CDR3. The chain carries TRBV30 and TRBJ1-5; the match to TRBD1 covers 7 bases. The CDR3 is made up of 16 amino acids. Losses at the gene ends were 0 bases for V and 4 bases for J; bases not matched to a gene: 9. Germline V lookup: CDR1 GTSNPN, CDR2 SVGIG (reference sequence). As DNA, the CDR3 is TGTGCCTGGAGTGTAGGTCGGACAGGAGGGAATCAGCCCCAGCATTTT. Translated: CAWSVGRTGGNQPQHF.

A few counts support this clone. The CDR3: CASSLDRVYEQYF. The CDR3 DNA is TGTGCCAGCAGCCTCGACAGGGTCTACGAGCAGTACTTC. The chain joins TRBV11-2 to TRBJ2-7; 7 positions agree with TRBD1. Looked up from germline, CDR1 is SGHAT and CDR2 is FQNNGV. The V and J ends lost 5 bases and 3 bases, in that order; junction bases with no gene match: 4. This CDR3 is built from 13 residues. The whole variable domain, remainder taken from reference TRBV11-2 and TRBJ2-7, is EAGVAQSPRYKIIEKRQSVAFWCNPISGHATLYWYQQILGQGPKLLIQFQNNGVVDDSQLPKDRFSAERLKGVDSTLKIQPAKLEDSAVYLCASSLDRVYEQYFGPGTRLTVT.

This clone was counted a few times. The chain uses TRBV10-1 and TRBJ2-7; 7 bases are a match to TRBD2. The ends lost 5 bases at V and 3 bases at J; junction bases unmatched: 7. From germline, CDR1 is WNHNN and CDR2 SYGVQD (reference sequence). This CDR3 is 14 amino acids long. For the CDR3, the DNA is TGCGCCAGCAGTCCTAGCGGAAAGATCTACGAGCAGTACTTC. Its protein product is CASSPSGKIYEQYF.

The rearrangement uses TRBV30 and TRBJ1-1; maybe TRBD1 (6 bases). The CDR3 is 14 residues long. CDR1 GTSNPN and CDR2 SVGIG come from the germline V gene (reference sequence). CDR3 DNA: TGTTCCACTAACCGGGACATAGTATGGACTGAAGCTTTCTTT. This gives the protein CSTNRDIVWTEAFF.

The chain is built from TRBV10-1 and TRBJ2-3; TRBD1 aligns across 7 bases. Germline-derived CDR1 and CDR2 are WNHNN and SYGVQD (reference sequence). V was pared by 2 bases and J by 4 bases, with 0 bases of the junction left unmatched. The CDR3 extends over 13 amino acids. The CDR3, as DNA: TGCGCCAGCAGTGAGACAGGGGCAGATACGCAGTATTTT. The encoded protein is CASSETGADTQYF.

Only a few counts were recorded for this clone. J is TRBJ2-1 and V is TRBV18; D is possibly TRBD2 (5 bases). This CDR3 region has 14 residues. Germline CDR1 KGHSH, CDR2 LQKENI. V was shortened by 0 bases and J by 14 bases, with 17 bases between the two germline ends. The CDR3 DNA is TGTGCCAGCTCACCACCTCTGGACCCTGAGGGAGAGTTCTTC. Translation: CASSPPLDPEGEFF. The whole variable domain, remainder taken from reference TRBV18 and TRBJ2-1, is NAGVMQNPRHLVRRRGQEARLRCSPMKGHSHVYWYRQLPEEGLKFMVYLQKENIIDESGMPKERFSAEFPKEGPSILRIQQVVRGDSAAYFCASSPPLDPEGEFFGPGTRLTVL.

V and J are TRBV5-4 and TRBJ2-7, with TRBD2 matching 7 bases. CDR3 length equals 14 residues. V dropped 1 base and J dropped 2; count of bases not matched to a gene: 3. The germline gives CDR1 SGHNT, CDR2 YYREEE (reference sequence). The CDR3 loop is CASSLREDAYEQYF. CDR3 sequence (DNA): TGTGCCAGCAGCTTGCGGGAGGACGCCTACGAGCAGTACTTC.

This chain joins TRBV4-3 and TRBJ1-2; D is undetermined. Trimming took off 1 base at V and 5 bases at J, with 11 bases between the two ends. Germline V gene data show CDR1 as LGHNA and CDR2 as YSLEER. There are 14 residues in the CDR3. CDR3 region: CASSQARVSYGYTF. The CDR3 region has the DNA TGCGCCAGCAGCCAAGCGAGGGTCTCTTATGGCTACACCTTC.

This sequence joins TRBV21-1 and TRBJ1-2; the table's TRBD1 call for D was not verified on the DNA. TRBV21-1 is a pseudogene locus. The CDR3 consists of 12 residues. The CDR3 reads CATQTGDSGYTF. The CDR3 DNA follows: TGTGCCACCCAGACAGGGGATAGTGGCTACACCTTC.

V is TRBV5-4 and J is TRBJ2-3, with 13 bases lining up with TRBD2. The length of the CDR3 is 16 residues. Trimming removed 4 bases from V and 1 base from J; junction bases left unmatched: 3. Germline-derived CDR1 and CDR2 are SGHNT and YYREEE (reference sequence). In DNA form, the CDR3 reads TGTGCCAGCAGCCCCGGACTAGCGGGAGGCACAGATACGCAGTATTTT. Translating gives CASSPGLAGGTDTQYF.

The chain joins TRBV6-6 to TRBJ2-7, with 11 bases matching TRBD2. Trimming took 4 bases from V and 6 from J; bases not matched to a gene: 8. Germline loops: CDR1 MNHNY, CDR2 SVGAGI (reference sequence). The CDR3 is made up of 15 amino acids. The CDR3 DNA reads as TGTGCCAGCAGTTCGCGCACTAGCGGGAGAGGCGAGCAGTACTTC. It specifies CASSSRTSGRGEQYF.

The rearrangement joins TRBV6-1 to TRBJ2-1; TRBD2 matches at 7 bases. The CDR3 sequence is 16 residues long. Germline assignment: CDR1 MNHNS and CDR2 SASEGT. The trim removed 4 bases at V and 8 bases at J, leaving 14 bases unmatched. CDR3 sequence (DNA): TGTGCCAGCAGTGCTTCGACTAGCTTGAAGGACGATGAGCAGTTCTTC. It is translated as CASSASTSLKDDEQFF.

The rearrangement joins TRBV23-1 to TRBJ1-2; possibly TRBD1 for D (5 bases). TRBV23-1 is flagged as an ORF with uncertain function. The CDR3 runs 15 residues. V was pared by 3 bases and J by 4 bases, with 15 bases between. CDR3 bases: TGCGCCAGCAGTCATTCAGGGCCCGTCCTCTATGGCTACACCTTC. Its translation: CASSHSGPVLYGYTF.

The chain couples TRBV12-5 to TRBJ1-3; D call uncertain. Trimming stripped 1 base from V and 2 bases from J, with 3 bases between. Germline-derived CDR1 and CDR2 are LGHNT and FRNRAP. This CDR3 region has 13 residues. The CDR3 sequence: CASGLGAGNTIYF. DNA for the CDR3: TGTGCTAGTGGTTTGGGAGCTGGAAACACCATATATTTT.

The rearrangement uses TRBV5-1 and TRBJ2-7; 8 bases match TRBD2. V shed 2 bases, J shed 5 bases, and the junction held 9 bases outside the gene matches. Germline V gene sequence: CDR1 SGHRS, CDR2 YFSETQ. The length of the CDR3 is 15 residues. In DNA form, the CDR3 reads TGCGCCAGCAGCTTAGTAGCGGGGACCGGCGACGAGCAGTACTTC. Its protein product is CASSLVAGTGDEQYF.

This clone was observed a few times. The chain recombines TRBV4-2 with TRBJ1-5; D may be TRBD1 (6 bases). From germline, CDR1 is LGHNA and CDR2 YNFKEQ. Trimming stripped 0 bases from V and 2 bases from J, with 8 bases between. The CDR3 totals 15 residues. As DNA, the CDR3 is TGTGCCAGCAGCCAAGATGCAGGGGGCAATCAGCCCCAGCATTTT. Protein: CASSQDAGGNQPQHF.